This T cell receptor (beta chain) was captured in a study of blood T cell repertoires in COVID-19. In the study overall: The United States, Italy and Spain were the sources of the acute and convalescent COVID-19 samples.

The CDR3 extends over 13 amino acids. CDR1 MDHEN and CDR2 SYDVKM come from the germline V gene. Trimming took 3 bases from V and 3 from J, leaving 9 bases between them. Repertoires were generated with immunoSEQ multiplex PCR, while TCRdb's copy carries only in-frame clones and drops some. The table lists 150,000 to 170,000 clones, roughly 88% of them singletons, with about 0.63% in the top ten. This sequence was found in a man aged 60 to 75 with COVID-19, enrolled during active disease. This chain joins TRBV28 and TRBJ2-7; possible D gene TRBD2, 6 bases. The sample consisted of peripheral blood. The CDR3 DNA is TGTGCCAGCAGTTTCGGGGGTAGCTACGAGCAGTACTTC. Encoded protein: CASSFGGSYEQYF.